These 17 T cell receptor beta chains came from one sample sequenced in a study of T-cell memory formation after mild COVID-19. Via MiXCR, TCRdb re-called the 5' RACE reads, giving one row per CDR3 protein. The sample lists hundreds of thousands of distinct CDR3 sequences; around 27% were seen once. The sample was PBMCs or a T cell subset sorted from them (not recorded which). Receptors originate from an adult woman who had mild COVID-19 (a few samples of this study predate the infection). Cell type and time point are not known.

The gene calls are TRBV21-1 and TRBJ2-7; the table's D call, TRBD2, has no DNA check behind it. TRBV21-1 is a listed pseudogene. This CDR3 comprises 17 residues. The CDR3 nucleotides are TGTGCCAGCACCCAGAGGGCAGGTTCGAAGGGTTCAGTCGAGCAGTACTTC. Translated: CASTQRAGSKGSVEQYF.

CDR3 sequence reads: CASSHGVVYEQYF. CDR3 in DNA: TGTGCCAGCAGCCACGGGGTGGTCTACGAGCAGTACTTC. This rearrangement joins TRBV5-5 to TRBJ2-7; D is perhaps TRBD2 (5 bases). The CDR3 covers 13 residues. CDR1 is SGHKS, CDR2 YYEKEE, per germline (reference sequence). V lost 4 bases and J 3 bases, leaving 11 bases between the germline ends.

This clonotype was counted only a few times. This chain connects TRBV15 to TRBJ2-1, with 9 nucleotides matching TRBD1. Per the germline V gene, CDR1 is LNHNV and CDR2 is YYDKDF (reference sequence). The CDR3 runs 16 residues. V shed 0 bases, J shed 7 bases, and the junction held 7 bases outside the gene matches. CDR3 coding DNA: TGTGCCACCAGCAGAGATCAGGGACAGGGAATGAATGAGCAGTTCTTC. It is translated as CATSRDQGQGMNEQFF.

This clonotype was counted a few times. The rearrangement uses TRBV5-6 and TRBJ2-1; D not certain. Germline V gives CDR1 SGHDT, CDR2 YYEEEE. This CDR3 comprises 17 residues. The V gene lost 2 bases and the J gene lost 0 bases, with 15 bases spanning the gap. The CDR3 loop reads CASSFPIVVGSYNEQFF. CDR3 coding DNA: TGTGCCAGCAGCTTCCCAATTGTCGTGGGCTCCTACAATGAGCAGTTCTTC.

In this sample, this clonotype turned up a few times. V usage is TRBV7-2 and J usage is TRBJ2-5, with 8 nucleotides matching TRBD2. The V segment lost 5 bases and the J segment 2 bases; nucleotides outside the gene matches: 7. This CDR3 region has 15 residues. Germline CDR1 and CDR2: SGHTA and FQGNSA. The CDR3 region has the DNA TGTGCCAGCAGCATCGGGAGGGGAAGGCAAGAGACCCAGTACTTC. Translated, it gives CASSIGRGRQETQYF.

The V and J genes are TRBV6-6 and TRBJ2-5; the D gene is possibly TRBD2 (6 bases). The CDR3 has 13 amino acids. Germline CDR1 is MNHNY and CDR2 is SVGAGI (reference sequence). The V end lost 5 bases, the J end lost 4 bases, and 11 bases lay between the germline ends. The CDR3 loop reads CASSQQAGETQYF. In DNA, the CDR3 is TGTGCCAGCAGTCAGCAAGCGGGAGAGACCCAGTACTTC.

This clonotype occurred a few times. The chain couples TRBV6-2 or TRBV6-3 to TRBJ2-1; possibly TRBD2 for D (6 bases). V shed 0 bases and J shed 0 bases, with 6 bases lying between them. The CDR3 sequence is 15 residues long. The germline V gene has CDR1 MNHEY and CDR2 SVGEGT. The CDR3, as DNA: TGTGCCAGCAGTTACTCGACTAGCTCCTACAATGAGCAGTTCTTC. Translating it yields CASSYSTSSYNEQFF.

The CDR3 nucleotides read TGTGCCAGCGGCAACGGAGATACGCAGTATTTT. Its protein is CASGNGDTQYF. The chain combines TRBV6-2 or TRBV6-3 with TRBJ2-3; D remains ambiguous. This CDR3 is 11 amino acids long. V was trimmed by 8 bases and J by 5 bases, leaving 8 bases between them. The germline V gene encodes CDR1 MNHEY and CDR2 SVGEGT.

This clonotype has a handful of counts. This sequence joins TRBV27 and TRBJ2-1, with 9 bases identical to TRBD2. The length of the CDR3 is 14 residues. Germline V gene data show CDR1 as MNHEY and CDR2 as SMNVEV (reference sequence). Trimming at V came to 3 bases and at J to 7 bases, leaving 4 bases not matched to a gene. CDR3: CASSFRREGNEQFF. The CDR3 DNA reads as TGTGCCAGCAGTTTCCGGCGGGAGGGTAATGAGCAGTTCTTC.

The rearrangement uses TRBV5-1 and TRBJ2-1, with D perhaps matching TRBD1 (6 bases). Trimming removed 4 bases from V and 9 bases from J, with 17 bases in between. There are 14 residues in the CDR3. CDR1 is SGHRS, CDR2 YFSETQ, per germline. CDR3 protein: CASSPMETRGEQFF. CDR3 sequence (DNA): TGCGCCAGCAGCCCAATGGAGACCAGGGGTGAGCAGTTCTTC.

The chain combines TRBV24-1 with TRBJ1-2; TRBD1 aligns across 12 bases. CDR3 length: 15 amino acids. V shed 6 bases, J shed 6 bases, and the junction held 7 bases outside the gene matches. Looked up from germline, CDR1 is KGHDR and CDR2 is SFDVKD. This CDR3 is CATSPGTGGVDGYTF. The CDR3 region has the DNA TGTGCCACCAGTCCCGGGACAGGGGGCGTAGATGGCTACACCTTC.

V is TRBV20-1 and J is TRBJ2-7; the D is unclear. CDR3 length: 12 residues. The V end was cut by 0 bases, the J end by 3 bases, with 6 bases between. The germline V gene has CDR1 DFQATT and CDR2 SNEGSKA (reference sequence). The CDR3 sequence: CSARDKFYEQYF. The CDR3 DNA reads as TGCAGTGCTAGAGATAAGTTCTACGAGCAGTACTTC.

This clonotype showed up just a few times. The gene calls are TRBV12-3 or TRBV12-4 and TRBJ1-1, with no clear D. The CDR3 consists of 16 residues. V lost 4 bases and J lost 1, with 16 bases in between. This CDR3 reads CASSSPGGLSNTEAFF. The CDR3 region has the DNA TGTGCCAGCAGTTCACCCGGCGGACTTTCGAACACTGAAGCTTTCTTT.

This chain links TRBV3-1 with TRBJ2-1, with D possibly being TRBD1 (6 bases). The CDR3 length is 14 residues. Trimming took 4 bases from V and 6 from J, leaving 13 bases between them. Germline CDR1 is LGHDT and CDR2 is YNNKEL (reference sequence). CDR3 sequence (DNA): TGTGCCAGCAGCCCACAGGGAACAAGCAATGAGCAGTTCTTC. It is translated as CASSPQGTSNEQFF.

The chain carries TRBV4-3 and TRBJ2-2, with TRBD2 identical over 13 bases. The V segment lost 0 bases and the J segment 3 bases; nucleotides outside the gene matches: 16. CDR3 length: 22 residues. The germline V gene encodes CDR1 LGHNA and CDR2 YSLEER. CDR3 amino acids: CASSQDMGTSGVSIRHTGELFF. The CDR3 DNA follows: TGCGCCAGCAGCCAAGATATGGGGACTAGCGGGGTTTCTATAAGGCACACCGGGGAGCTGTTTTTT.

This rearrangement joins TRBV12-3 or TRBV12-4 to TRBJ1-4, with TRBD1 identical over 9 bases. Germline trimming cut 6 bases from V and 6 bases from J; bases unmatched to any gene: 5. This CDR3 spans 14 amino acids. The CDR3 nucleotides are TGTGCCAGCAGACAGGGGGCAGAGGATGAAAAACTGTTTTTT. This translates into CASRQGAEDEKLFF.

This clonotype was detected ten times or more. This chain links TRBV6-5 with TRBJ2-2, with D uncertain. CDR3 length: 12 amino acids. V lost 6 bases to trimming and J lost 2 bases, with 4 bases between them. In germline, CDR1 is MNHEY, CDR2 SVGAGI. The CDR3 loop is CASRRNTGELFF. In DNA form, the CDR3 reads TGTGCCAGCAGGAGAAACACCGGGGAGCTGTTTTTT.